These T cell receptor beta chains were read from a single sample in a study of blood T cells in healthy people across ages. TCRdb reprocessed the 5' RACE reads via MiXCR and lists one record per CDR3 protein. The repertoire holds around 1,500,000 distinct CDR3 sequences, with about 43% as singletons. Material for sequencing was blood. The receptor source for this set is a woman aged 18-35 years in good health. The CDR3 runs from the conserved cysteine through the conserved F or W.

j_call v_call cdr3_length cdr3_aa
TRBJ1-4 TRBV3-1 16 CASSQGGPGANEKLFF
TRBJ2-7 TRBV6-5 12 CASSFNPGEQYF
TRBJ1-4 TRBV20-1 14 CSARGGIANERLFF
TRBJ2-1 TRBV29-1 15 CSVDTRGLGVDEQFF
TRBJ1-2 TRBV24-1 12 CAATPPFRGYTF
TRBJ2-5 TRBV27 13 CASSMPFQETQYF
TRBJ2-3 TRBV12-3/TRBV12-4 14 CATDASGSRDTQYF
TRBJ1-2 TRBV20-1 12 CSASDRNYGYTF
TRBJ2-5 TRBV28 14 CASSRGGSGETQYF
TRBJ2-3 TRBV5-8 15 CASSPFGEGPDAQYF
TRBJ1-1 TRBV7-9 14 CASGIPLGNTEAFF
TRBJ1-5 TRBV28 13 CATIYGGNQPQHF
TRBJ1-5 TRBV29-1 14 CSASTGGNDQPQHF
TRBJ2-4 TRBV4-1 15 CASSQVVAAKNIQYF
TRBJ2-5 TRBV28 15 CASSRWGASEETQYF
TRBJ1-1 TRBV12-3/TRBV12-4 15 CAGSFDPYGSTEAFF
TRBJ2-1 TRBV6-1 16 CASSDSGLRSYNEQFF
TRBJ2-7 TRBV5-1 14 CASSIMTGLYEQYF